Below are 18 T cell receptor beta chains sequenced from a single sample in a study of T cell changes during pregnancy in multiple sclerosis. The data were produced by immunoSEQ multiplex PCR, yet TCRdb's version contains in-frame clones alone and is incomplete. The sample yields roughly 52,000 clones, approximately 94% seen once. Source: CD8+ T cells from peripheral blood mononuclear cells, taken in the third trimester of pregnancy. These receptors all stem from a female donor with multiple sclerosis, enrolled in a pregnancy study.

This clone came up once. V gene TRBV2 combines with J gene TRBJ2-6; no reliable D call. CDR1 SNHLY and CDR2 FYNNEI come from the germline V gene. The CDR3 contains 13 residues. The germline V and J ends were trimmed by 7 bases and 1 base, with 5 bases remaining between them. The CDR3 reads CASMRSGANVLTF. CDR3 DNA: TGTGCCAGCATGCGTTCTGGGGCCAACGTCCTGACTTTC.

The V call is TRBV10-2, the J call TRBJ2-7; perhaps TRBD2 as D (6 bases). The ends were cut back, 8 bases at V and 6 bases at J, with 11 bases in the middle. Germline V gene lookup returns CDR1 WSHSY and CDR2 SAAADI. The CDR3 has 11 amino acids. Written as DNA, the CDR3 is TGCGCCAGCCTCGGAGGGTTCGAGCAGTACTTC. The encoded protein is CASLGGFEQYF.

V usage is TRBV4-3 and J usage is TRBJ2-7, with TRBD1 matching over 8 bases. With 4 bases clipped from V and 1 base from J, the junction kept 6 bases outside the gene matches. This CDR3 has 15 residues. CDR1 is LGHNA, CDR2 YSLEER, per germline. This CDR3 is CASSPDRVPSYEQYF. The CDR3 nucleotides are TGCGCCAGCAGCCCGGACAGGGTTCCGTCCTACGAGCAGTACTTC.

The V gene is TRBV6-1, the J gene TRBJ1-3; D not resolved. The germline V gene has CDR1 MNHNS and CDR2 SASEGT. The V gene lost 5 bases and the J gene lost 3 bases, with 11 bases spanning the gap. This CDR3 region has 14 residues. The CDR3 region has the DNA TGTGCCAGCAGTCTCAGCGACTATGGAAACACCATATATTTT. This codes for CASSLSDYGNTIYF.

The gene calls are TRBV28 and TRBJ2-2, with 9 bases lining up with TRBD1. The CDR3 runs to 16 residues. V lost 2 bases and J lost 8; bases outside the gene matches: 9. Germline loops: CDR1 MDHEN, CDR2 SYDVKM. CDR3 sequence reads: CASSLPGQGSEGELFF. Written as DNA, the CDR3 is TGTGCCAGCAGTTTACCTGGACAGGGGAGTGAGGGGGAGCTGTTTTTT.

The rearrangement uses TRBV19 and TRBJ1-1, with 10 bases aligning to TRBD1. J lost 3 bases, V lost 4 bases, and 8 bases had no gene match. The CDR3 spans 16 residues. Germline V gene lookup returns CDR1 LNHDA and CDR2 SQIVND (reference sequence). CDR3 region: CASSNRDRGWDTEAFF. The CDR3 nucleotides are TGTGCCAGTAGTAACCGGGACAGGGGTTGGGACACTGAAGCTTTCTTT. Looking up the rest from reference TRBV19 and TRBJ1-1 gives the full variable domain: DGGITQSPKYLFRKEGQNVTLSCEQNLNHDAMYWYRQDPGQGLRLIYYSQIVNDFQKGDIAEGYSVSREKKESFPLTVTSAQKNPTAFYLCASSNRDRGWDTEAFFGQGTRLTVV.

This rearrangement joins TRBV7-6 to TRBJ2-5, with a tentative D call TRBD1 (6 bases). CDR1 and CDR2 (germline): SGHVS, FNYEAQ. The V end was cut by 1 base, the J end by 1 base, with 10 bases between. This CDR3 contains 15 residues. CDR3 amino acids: CASSLDTGIQETQYF. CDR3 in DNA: TGTGCCAGCAGCTTAGATACAGGGATCCAAGAGACCCAGTACTTC.

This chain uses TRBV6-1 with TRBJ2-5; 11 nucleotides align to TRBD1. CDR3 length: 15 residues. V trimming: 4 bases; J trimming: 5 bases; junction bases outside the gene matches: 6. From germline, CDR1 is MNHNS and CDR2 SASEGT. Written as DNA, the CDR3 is TGTGCCAGCAGTGTGGACAGGGGGCGATTGGAGACCCAGTACTTC. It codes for CASSVDRGRLETQYF.

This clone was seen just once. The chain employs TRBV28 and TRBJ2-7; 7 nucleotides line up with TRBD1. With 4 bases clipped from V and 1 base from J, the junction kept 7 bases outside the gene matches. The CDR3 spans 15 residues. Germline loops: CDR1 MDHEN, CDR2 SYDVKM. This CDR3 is CASSSQAQGSYEQYF. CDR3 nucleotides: TGTGCCAGCAGTTCCCAAGCACAGGGGTCCTACGAGCAGTACTTC.

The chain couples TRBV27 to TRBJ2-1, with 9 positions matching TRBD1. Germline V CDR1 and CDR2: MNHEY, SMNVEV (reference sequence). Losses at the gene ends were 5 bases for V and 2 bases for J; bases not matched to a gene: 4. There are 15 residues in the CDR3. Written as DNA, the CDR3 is TGTGCCAGCAGTCTAAGGACAGGGGCCTACAATGAGCAGTTCTTC. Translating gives CASSLRTGAYNEQFF.

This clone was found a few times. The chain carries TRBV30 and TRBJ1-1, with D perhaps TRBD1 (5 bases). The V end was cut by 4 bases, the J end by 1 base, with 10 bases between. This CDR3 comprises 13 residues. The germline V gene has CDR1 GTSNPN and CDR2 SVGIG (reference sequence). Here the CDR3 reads CAWTEGRNTEAFF. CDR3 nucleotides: TGTGCCTGGACGGAGGGGCGGAACACTGAAGCTTTCTTT.

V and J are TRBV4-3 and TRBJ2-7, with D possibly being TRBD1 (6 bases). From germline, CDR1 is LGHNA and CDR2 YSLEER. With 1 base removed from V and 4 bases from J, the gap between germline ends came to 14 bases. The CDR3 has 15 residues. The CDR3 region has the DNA TGCGCCAGCAGCCAAGTACGGACAGAGCAATACGAGCAGTACTTC. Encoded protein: CASSQVRTEQYEQYF.

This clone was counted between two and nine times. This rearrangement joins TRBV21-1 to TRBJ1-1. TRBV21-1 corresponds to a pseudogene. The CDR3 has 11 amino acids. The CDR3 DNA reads TGTGCCAGCAGCCCGGGGGGTGAAGCTTTCTTT. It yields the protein CASSPGGEAFF.

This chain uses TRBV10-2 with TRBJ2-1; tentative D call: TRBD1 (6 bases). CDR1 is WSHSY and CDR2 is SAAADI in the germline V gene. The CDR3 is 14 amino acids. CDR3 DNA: TGCGTCACCAAGGGGGTCCTTTCCTACAATGAGCAGTTCTTC. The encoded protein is CVTKGVLSYNEQFF.

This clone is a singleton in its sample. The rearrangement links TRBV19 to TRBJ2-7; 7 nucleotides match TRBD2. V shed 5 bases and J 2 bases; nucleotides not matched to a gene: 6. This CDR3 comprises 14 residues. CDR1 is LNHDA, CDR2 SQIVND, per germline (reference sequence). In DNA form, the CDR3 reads TGTGCCAGTAGTTGGGCGGGAGTCACCTACGAGCAGTACTTC. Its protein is CASSWAGVTYEQYF.

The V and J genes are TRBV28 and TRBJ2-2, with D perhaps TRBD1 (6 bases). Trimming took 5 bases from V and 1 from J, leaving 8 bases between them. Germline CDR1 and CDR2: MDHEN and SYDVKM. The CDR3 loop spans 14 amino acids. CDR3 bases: TGTGCCAGCAGTGCCAGGGGGAACACCGGGGAGCTGTTTTTT. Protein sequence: CASSARGNTGELFF. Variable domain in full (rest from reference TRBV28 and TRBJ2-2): DVKVTQSSRYLVKRTGEKVFLECVQDMDHENMFWYRQDPGLGLRLIYFSYDVKMKEKGDIPEGYSVSREKKERFSLILESASTNQTSMYLCASSARGNTGELFFGEGSRLTVL.

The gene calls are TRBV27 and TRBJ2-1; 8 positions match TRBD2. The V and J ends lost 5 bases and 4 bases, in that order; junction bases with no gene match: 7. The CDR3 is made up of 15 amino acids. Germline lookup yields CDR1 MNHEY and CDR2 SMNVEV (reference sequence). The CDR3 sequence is CASSLDSGNYNEQFF. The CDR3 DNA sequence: TGTGCCAGCAGTCTAGATAGCGGGAATTACAATGAGCAGTTCTTC.

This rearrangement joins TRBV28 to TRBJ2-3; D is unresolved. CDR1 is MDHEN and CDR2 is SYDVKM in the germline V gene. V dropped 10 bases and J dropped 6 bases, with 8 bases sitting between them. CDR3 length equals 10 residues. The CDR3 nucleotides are TGTGCCACCTCTTTGGATACGCAGTATTTT. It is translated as CATSLDTQYF.